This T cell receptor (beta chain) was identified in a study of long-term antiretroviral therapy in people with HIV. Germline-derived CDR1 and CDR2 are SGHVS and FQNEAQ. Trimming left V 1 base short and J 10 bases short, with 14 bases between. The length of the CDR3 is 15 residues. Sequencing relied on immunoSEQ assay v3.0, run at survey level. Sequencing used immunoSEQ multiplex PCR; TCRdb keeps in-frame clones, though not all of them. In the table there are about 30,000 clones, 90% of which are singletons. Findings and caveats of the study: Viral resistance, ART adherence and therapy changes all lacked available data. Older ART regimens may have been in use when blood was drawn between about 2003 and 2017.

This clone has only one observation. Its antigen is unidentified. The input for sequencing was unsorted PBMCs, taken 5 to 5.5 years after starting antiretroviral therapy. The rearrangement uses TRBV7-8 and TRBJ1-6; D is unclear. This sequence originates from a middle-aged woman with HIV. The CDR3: CASSLEWGLASPLHF. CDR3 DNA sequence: TGTGCCAGCAGCTTAGAGTGGGGATTAGCATCACCCCTCCACTTT. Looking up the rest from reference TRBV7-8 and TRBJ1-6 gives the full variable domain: GAGVSQSPRYKVAKRGQDVALRCDPISGHVSLFWYQQALGQGPEFLTYFQNEAQLDKSGLPSDRFFAERPEGSVSTLKIQRTQQEDSAVYLCASSLEWGLASPLHFGNGTRLTVT.